The clone carrying this TCR beta chain has only a few counts. The antigen is undetermined. The V and J ends lost 8 bases and 3 bases respectively, with 22 bases between them. The V gene's germline CDR1 is GTSNPN and CDR2 SVGIG (reference sequence). The CDR3 is 15 residues long. These data belong to a study of shared clonotypes between healthy human individuals. Study-wide findings and caveats: Clonotype sharing among the donors was expected to vary with sequencing depth.

Profiling relied on immunoSEQ multiplex PCR, and the TCRdb table lists in-frame clones only, not all of them. The sample lists around 510,000 clones, roughly 95% seen once, with about 0.068% in the top ten. The clonotype was recovered from a young woman in good health. The sample consisted of naive CD4+ T cells sorted from blood. Subset of the sample: CD45RA+ positively selected. The rearrangement uses TRBV30 and TRBJ1-1, with D perhaps TRBD1 (5 bases). The CDR3 loop is CAREGALGTYTEAFF. CDR3 DNA: TGTGCCAGAGAAGGGGCGTTGGGAACCTACACTGAAGCTTTCTTT. The whole variable domain, filled in from reference TRBV30 and TRBJ1-1, reads SQTIHQWPATLVQPVGSPLSLECTVEGTSNPNLYWYRQAAGRGLQLLFYSVGIGQISSEVPQNLSASRPQDRQFILSSKKLLLSDSGFYLCAREGALGTYTEAFFGQGTRLTVV.